This passage covers 7 T cell receptor beta chains from one sample sequenced in a study of OX40 agonist ivuxolimab in advanced cancers. Some clones are missing from TCRdb's copy, which holds only in-frame ones; the method was immunoSEQ multiplex PCR. Among roughly 59,000 clones listed, 75% to 90% were seen once. This specimen was CD4+ or CD8+ T cells sorted from blood, taken in a trial of the OX40 agonist ivuxolimab. These receptors originate from an adult with an advanced solid tumor such as melanoma, head and neck, liver or kidney cancer.

This clone was counted a single time. V gene TRBV28 combines with J gene TRBJ2-3; tentatively, D is TRBD1 (7 bases). V lost 7 bases, J lost 0 bases, and 11 bases lay in between. Germline loops: CDR1 MDHEN, CDR2 SYDVKM. The CDR3 consists of 14 residues. CDR3 DNA: TGTGCCAGCAAGGAGGGGGCTAGCACAGATACGCAGTATTTT. Amino acids: CASKEGASTDTQYF.

The chain couples TRBV14 to TRBJ1-1, with 7 bases lining up with TRBD1. Germline CDR1 is SGHDN and CDR2 is FVKESK. Trimming took 4 bases from V and 4 from J; bases not matched to a gene: 9. The CDR3 runs to 15 residues. CDR3 DNA: TGTGCCAGCAGCCGAGCACGAAACAGGGGCACTGAAGCTTTCTTT. Amino acids: CASSRARNRGTEAFF.

The V gene is TRBV5-4, the J gene TRBJ2-1, with TRBD1 matching over 9 bases. Germline V gene sequence: CDR1 SGHNT, CDR2 YYREEE (reference sequence). The J segment lost 4 bases and the V segment lost 4 bases, leaving 9 bases of the junction unmatched. The CDR3 loop spans 16 amino acids. The CDR3 sequence: CASSTGQGGGYNEQFF. The CDR3 coding sequence is TGTGCCAGCAGCACGGGACAGGGCGGGGGATACAATGAGCAGTTCTTC.

The chain links TRBV11-2 to TRBJ2-5; D call uncertain. Trimming shortened V by 5 bases and J by 4 bases, and 14 bases separated the two germline ends. Germline CDR1 SGHAT, CDR2 FQNNGV. This CDR3 has 14 residues. The CDR3 loop is CASSNLMPPETQYF. CDR3 sequence (DNA): TGTGCCAGCAGCAACCTAATGCCCCCAGAGACCCAGTACTTC. The whole variable domain, filled in from reference TRBV11-2 and TRBJ2-5, reads EAGVAQSPRYKIIEKRQSVAFWCNPISGHATLYWYQQILGQGPKLLIQFQNNGVVDDSQLPKDRFSAERLKGVDSTLKIQPAKLEDSAVYLCASSNLMPPETQYFGPGTRLLVL.

This clone was recorded a few times. The chain recombines TRBV7-8 with TRBJ1-1; D remains ambiguous. The CDR3 loop spans 15 amino acids. V dropped 0 bases and J dropped 2 bases, with 10 bases sitting between them. Germline CDR1 reads SGHVS; CDR2 reads FQNEAQ. In nucleotides, the CDR3 is TGTGCCAGCAGCTTAGCGCTAGGGCCTAACACTGAAGCTTTCTTT. Translation gives CASSLALGPNTEAFF.

The rearrangement uses TRBV5-4 and TRBJ2-1, with TRBD2 identical over 14 bases. The CDR3 sequence is 16 residues long. V was pared by 3 bases and J by 9 bases, with 8 bases of the junction left unmatched. Germline assignment: CDR1 SGHNT and CDR2 YYREEE (reference sequence). The CDR3 bases are TGTGCCAGCAGCTCGGGGACTAGCGGGAGACGGAGTGAGCAGTTCTTC. It codes for CASSSGTSGRRSEQFF. The full variable domain, with the rest looked up from reference TRBV5-4 and TRBJ2-1, is ETGVTQSPTHLIKTRGQQVTLRCSSQSGHNTVSWYQQALGQGPQFIFQYYREEENGRGNFPPRFSGLQFPNYSSELNVNALELDDSALYLCASSSGTSGRRSEQFFGPGTRLTVL.

The DNA of the CDR3 is TGTGCCATCAGTGACGGGACTAGCGTAGGCACAGATACGCAGTATTTT. Translating it yields CAISDGTSVGTDTQYF. The chain links TRBV10-3 to TRBJ2-3, with 10 bases lining up with TRBD2. V was pared by 3 bases and J by 1 base, with 4 bases of the junction left unmatched. CDR1 is ENHRY and CDR2 is SYGVKD in the germline V gene. The CDR3 has 16 amino acids.